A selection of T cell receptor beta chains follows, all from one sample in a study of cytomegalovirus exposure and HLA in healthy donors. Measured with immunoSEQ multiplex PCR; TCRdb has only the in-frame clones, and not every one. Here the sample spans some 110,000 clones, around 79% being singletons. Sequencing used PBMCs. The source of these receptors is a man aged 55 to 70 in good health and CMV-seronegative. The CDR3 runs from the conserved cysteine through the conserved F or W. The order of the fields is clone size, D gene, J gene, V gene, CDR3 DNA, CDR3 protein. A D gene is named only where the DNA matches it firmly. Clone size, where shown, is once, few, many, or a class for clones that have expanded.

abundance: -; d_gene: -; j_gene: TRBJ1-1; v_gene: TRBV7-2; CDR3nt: TGTGCCAGCAGCTTAGCGGACAGCCGGAACACTGAAGCTTTCTTT; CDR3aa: CASSLADSRNTEAFF
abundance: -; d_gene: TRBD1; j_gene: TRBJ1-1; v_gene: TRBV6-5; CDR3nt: TGTGCCGGCGGCCGACAGGGGAACACTGAAGCTTTCTTT; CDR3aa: CAGGRQGNTEAFF
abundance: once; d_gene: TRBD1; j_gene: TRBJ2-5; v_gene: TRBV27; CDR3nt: TGTGCCAGCAGTACCCGACAGGGTATGAAGACCCAGTACTTC; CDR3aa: CASSTRQGMKTQYF
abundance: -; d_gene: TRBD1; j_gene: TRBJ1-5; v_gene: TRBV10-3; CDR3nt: TGTGCCATCTCGCCGGACAGGGCCAATCAGCCCCAGCATTTT; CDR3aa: CAISPDRANQPQHF
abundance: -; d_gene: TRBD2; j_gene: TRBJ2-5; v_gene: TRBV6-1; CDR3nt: TGTGCCAGCAGTGAAGCGATACCGACCGGACTAGCGGGGGGGCAAGAGACCCAGTACTTC; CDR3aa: CASSEAIPTGLAGGQETQYF
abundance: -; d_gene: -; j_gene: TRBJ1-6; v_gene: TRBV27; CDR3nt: TGTGCCAGCAGTTTATCTGGACAGTGGTCGCTGGGCTCACCCCTCCACTTT; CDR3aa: CASSLSGQWSLGSPLHF
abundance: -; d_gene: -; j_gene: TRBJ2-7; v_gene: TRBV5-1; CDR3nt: TGCGCCAGCAGCGCCCGGATGGGCCGGGATTACGAGCAGTACTTC; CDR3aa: CASSARMGRDYEQYF
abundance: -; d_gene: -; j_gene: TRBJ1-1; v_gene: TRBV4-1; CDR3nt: TGCGCCAGCAGCCAACTTACAGGGTATGACACTGAAGCTTTCTTT; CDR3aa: CASSQLTGYDTEAFF
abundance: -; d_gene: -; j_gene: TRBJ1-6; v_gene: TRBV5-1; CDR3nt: TGCGCCAGCAGCTTCCGGGACAACAATAATTCACCCCTCCACTTT; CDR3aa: CASSFRDNNNSPLHF
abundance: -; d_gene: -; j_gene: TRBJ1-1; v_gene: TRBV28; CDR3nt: TGTGCCAGCAGTTCTCCGGTTGGGGGCACTGAAGCCTTCTTT; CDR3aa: CASSSPVGGTEAFF
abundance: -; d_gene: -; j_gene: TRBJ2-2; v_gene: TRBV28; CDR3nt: TGTGCCAGCAGGGTAAGACATCAGAACACCGGGGAGCTGTTTTTT; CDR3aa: CASRVRHQNTGELFF
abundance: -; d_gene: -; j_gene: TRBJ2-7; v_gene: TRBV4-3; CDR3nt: TGCGCCAGCAGCCAAGATAGTAGGGGCTACGAGCAGTACTTC; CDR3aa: CASSQDSRGYEQYF
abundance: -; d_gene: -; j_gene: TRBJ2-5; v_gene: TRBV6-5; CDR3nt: TGTGCCAGCAGTTACTCGACTAGGGAAGAGACCCAGTACTTC; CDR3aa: CASSYSTREETQYF
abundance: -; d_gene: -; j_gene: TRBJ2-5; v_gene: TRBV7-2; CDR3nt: TGTGCCAGCAGATCATCGCGATGGGCCCAAGAGACCCAGTACTTC; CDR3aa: CASRSSRWAQETQYF
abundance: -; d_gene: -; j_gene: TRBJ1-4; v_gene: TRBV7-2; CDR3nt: TGTGCCAGCAGCTTAGGGGGCGTTAAGTCGGAACTGTTTTTT; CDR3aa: CASSLGGVKSELFF
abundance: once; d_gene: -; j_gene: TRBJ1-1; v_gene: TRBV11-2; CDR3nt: TGTGCCAGCAGCTCCGGGGTTTACACTGAAGCTTTCTTT; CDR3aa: CASSSGVYTEAFF
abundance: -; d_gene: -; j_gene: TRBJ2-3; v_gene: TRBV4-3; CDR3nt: TGCGCCAGCAGTAGTAGCGGCACAGATACGCAGTATTTT; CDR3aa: CASSSSGTDTQYF
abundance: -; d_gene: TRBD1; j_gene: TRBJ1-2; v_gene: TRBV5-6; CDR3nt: TGTGCCAGCAGCCCCCTGGACAGGGTCAACTATGGCTACACCTTC; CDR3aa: CASSPLDRVNYGYTF
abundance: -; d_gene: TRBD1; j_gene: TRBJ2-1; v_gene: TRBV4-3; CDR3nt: TGCGCCAGCAGCCAACAGACAGGGGGCATCAACAATGAGCAGTTCTTC; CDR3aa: CASSQQTGGINNEQFF
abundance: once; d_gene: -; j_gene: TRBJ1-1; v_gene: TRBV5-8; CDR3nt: TGTGCCAGCAGCGGCGGACAGCCCGTCAGGAACACTGAAGCTTTCTTT; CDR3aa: CASSGGQPVRNTEAFF
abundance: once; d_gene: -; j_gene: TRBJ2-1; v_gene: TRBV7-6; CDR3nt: TGTGCCAGCAGCAAAAGGACACTTTACAATGAGCAGTTCTTC; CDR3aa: CASSKRTLYNEQFF
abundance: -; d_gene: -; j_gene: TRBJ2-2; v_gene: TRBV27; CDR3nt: TGTGCCAGCAGCAGTTGGAGCCCTGACAGGCTGTTTTTT; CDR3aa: CASSSWSPDRLFF
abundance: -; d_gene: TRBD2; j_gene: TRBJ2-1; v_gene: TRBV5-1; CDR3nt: TGCGCCAGCAGCCTCAAACCTACAGGACTAGAGGGAACGTATGAGCAGTTCTTC; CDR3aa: CASSLKPTGLEGTYEQFF
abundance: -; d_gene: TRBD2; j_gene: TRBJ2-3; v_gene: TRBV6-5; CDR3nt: TGTGCCAGCAGTTATAAACTAGCGGGGGGGGAAGATACGCAGTATTTT; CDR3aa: CASSYKLAGGEDTQYF
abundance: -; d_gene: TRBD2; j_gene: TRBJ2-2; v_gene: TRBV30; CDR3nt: TGTGCCTGGAGCGGGGGACTAGCGGGGGCTACCGGGGAGCTGTTTTTT; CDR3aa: CAWSGGLAGATGELFF
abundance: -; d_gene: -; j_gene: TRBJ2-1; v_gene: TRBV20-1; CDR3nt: TGCAGTGCTAGAAGGGAGAATGAGCAGTTCTTC; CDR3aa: CSARRENEQFF
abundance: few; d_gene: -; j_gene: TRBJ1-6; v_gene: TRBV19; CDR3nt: TGTGCCAGTATCGATAGAGGCGGATACTCAGGGAACAATTCACCCCTCCACTTT; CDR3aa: CASIDRGGYSGNNSPLHF
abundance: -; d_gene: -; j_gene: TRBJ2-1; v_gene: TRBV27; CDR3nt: TGTGCCAGCAGTTTTCAGGTCCCCTTCTTATTTGAGCAGTTCTTC; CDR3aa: CASSFQVPFLFEQFF
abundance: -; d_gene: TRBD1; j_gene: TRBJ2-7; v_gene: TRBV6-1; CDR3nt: TGTGCCAGCAGTGAAGTCGACAGGGCCTCCTACGAGCAGTACTTC; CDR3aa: CASSEVDRASYEQYF